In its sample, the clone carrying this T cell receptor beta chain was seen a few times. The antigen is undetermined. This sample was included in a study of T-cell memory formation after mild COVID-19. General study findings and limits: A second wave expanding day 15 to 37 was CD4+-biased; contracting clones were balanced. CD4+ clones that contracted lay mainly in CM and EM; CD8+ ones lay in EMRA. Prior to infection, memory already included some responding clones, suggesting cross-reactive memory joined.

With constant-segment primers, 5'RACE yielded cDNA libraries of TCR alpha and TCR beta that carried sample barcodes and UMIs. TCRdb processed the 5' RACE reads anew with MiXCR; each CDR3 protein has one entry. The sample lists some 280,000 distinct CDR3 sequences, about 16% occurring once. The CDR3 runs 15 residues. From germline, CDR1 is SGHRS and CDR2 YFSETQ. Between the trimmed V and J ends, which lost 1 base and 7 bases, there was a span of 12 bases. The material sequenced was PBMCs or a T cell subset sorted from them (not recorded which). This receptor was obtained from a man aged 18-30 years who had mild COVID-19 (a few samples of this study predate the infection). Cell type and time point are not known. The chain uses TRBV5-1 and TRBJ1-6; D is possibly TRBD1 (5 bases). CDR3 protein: CASSLQDGTNSPLHF. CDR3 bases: TGCGCCAGCAGCTTGCAGGACGGGACCAATTCACCCCTCCACTTT.